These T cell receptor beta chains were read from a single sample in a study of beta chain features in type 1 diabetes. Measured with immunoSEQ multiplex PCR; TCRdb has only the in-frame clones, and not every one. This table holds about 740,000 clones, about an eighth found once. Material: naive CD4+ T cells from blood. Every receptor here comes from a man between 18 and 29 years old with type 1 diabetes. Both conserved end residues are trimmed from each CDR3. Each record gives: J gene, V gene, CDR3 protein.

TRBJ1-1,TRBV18,ASSHPGGGEAF
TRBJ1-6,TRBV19,ASSRGTVASYNSPLH
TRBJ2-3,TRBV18,ASSPAGRDTQY
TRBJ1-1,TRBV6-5,ASSPDGRNTEAF
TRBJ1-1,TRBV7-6,ASSFTGGTEAF
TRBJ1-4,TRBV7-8,ASSLLSGATNEKLF
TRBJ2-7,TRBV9,ASSLQSPGPGSSYEQY
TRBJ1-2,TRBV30,AWSVNIGGGYT
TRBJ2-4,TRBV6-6,ASSYSAQAFNIQY
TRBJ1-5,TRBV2,ASSEIPSNQPQH
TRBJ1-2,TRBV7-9,ASSASNYGYT
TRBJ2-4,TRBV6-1,ASSERAVIAKNIQY
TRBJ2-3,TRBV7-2,ASSSSGPATQY
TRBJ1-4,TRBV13,ASSRRVGVEKLF
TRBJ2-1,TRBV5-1,ASSDRAYNEQF
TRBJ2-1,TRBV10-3,AISEGTSSEQF
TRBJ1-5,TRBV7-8,ASSGSQGNGNQPQH
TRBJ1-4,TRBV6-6,ASRPPQGGVF
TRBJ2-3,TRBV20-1,SARSTDTQY
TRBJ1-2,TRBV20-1,SARGGNGYT
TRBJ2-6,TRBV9,ASSRGQTGANVLT
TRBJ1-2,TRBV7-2,ASIPGDRKLGGYT
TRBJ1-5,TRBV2,ASSEEGGGTSINQPQH
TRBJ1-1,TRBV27,ASSFTRYLNTEAF
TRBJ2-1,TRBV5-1,ASSLAGSYSYNEQF
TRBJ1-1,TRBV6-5,ASSYRQGKTEAF
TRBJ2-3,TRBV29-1,SVRRDGDTQY
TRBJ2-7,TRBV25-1,ASAISGNHYEQY
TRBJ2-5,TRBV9,ASSVGMEETQY
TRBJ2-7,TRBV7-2,ASSRLSGPYEQY
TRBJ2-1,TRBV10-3,AISPPAGGHNEQF
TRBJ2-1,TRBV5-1,ASSYESGEQF
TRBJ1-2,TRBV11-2,ASSPQGSGYT
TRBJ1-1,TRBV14,ASTRTGNTEAF
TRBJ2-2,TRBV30,AWRLLDDTGELF
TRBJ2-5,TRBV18,ASSPPVQETQY
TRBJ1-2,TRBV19,ASSMDRGNPGYT
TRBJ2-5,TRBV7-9,ASSLTMGLAGSHGQTQY
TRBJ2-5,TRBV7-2,ASSLTRETQY
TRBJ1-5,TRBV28,ASMSGVGQPQH
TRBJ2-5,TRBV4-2,ASSYRDALETQY
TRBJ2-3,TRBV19,ASSGSHTQY
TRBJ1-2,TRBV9,ASSRIGQSYGYT
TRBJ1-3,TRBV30,AWGGQAGNTIY
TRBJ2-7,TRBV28,ASSLLPGGSYEQY
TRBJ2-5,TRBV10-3,AISESGLQETQY
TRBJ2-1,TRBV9,ASSVASQSYNEQF
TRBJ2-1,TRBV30,AWSRGLVDEQF
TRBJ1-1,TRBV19,ASSMRGPNTEAF
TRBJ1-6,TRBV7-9,ASRRRADSPLH